These T cell receptor beta chains were read from a single sample in a study of blood T cell repertoires in COVID-19. Generated by immunoSEQ multiplex PCR, the TCRdb table keeps only in-frame clones and is missing some. Here the sample spans about 45,000 clones, approximately 85% being singletons. The sample taken for sequencing was peripheral blood. The receptors were gathered from an elderly woman with acute or convalescent COVID-19. Both conserved end residues are trimmed from each CDR3.

ASSQNGRVVGELF	TRBV3-1/TRBV3-2	TRBJ2-2
ASSTNENRGNIQY	TRBV5-1	TRBJ2-4
ASSRGFNQPQH	TRBV28	TRBJ1-5
ASGLAGYYGYT	TRBV5-1	TRBJ1-2
ASRPNFSGSYTGELF	TRBV28	TRBJ2-2
ASSSSSGIGLYGYT	TRBV7-9	TRBJ1-2
ASSEHPPSGTSSYEQY	TRBV6-1	TRBJ2-7
ASSPLAGQGSHEQY	TRBV14	TRBJ2-7
ASSQTWQETQY	TRBV19	TRBJ2-5
ASRQDNSNQPQH	TRBV2	TRBJ1-5
ASITATGPTDYEQY	TRBV21-1	TRBJ2-7
ASSQRRTGGTEAF	TRBV7-6	TRBJ1-1
ASSPRVEPYTQY	TRBV9	TRBJ2-3
ASSRAGTEAF	TRBV18	TRBJ1-1
ASSSGGAGYGYT	TRBV19	TRBJ1-2
ASSPLAGGSGGYNEQF	TRBV19	TRBJ2-1
ASSREITGALYEQY	TRBV4-2	TRBJ2-7
ASSHYRGNTIY	TRBV11-2	TRBJ1-3
ASSSTGFYGYT	TRBV7-2	TRBJ1-2
ASTDTGSGGYT	TRBV6-5	TRBJ1-2
ASSWRAGGRGQETQY	TRBV27	TRBJ2-5
ASSFGQGTYEQY	TRBV5-1	TRBJ2-7
ASSVARGRSTEAF	TRBV2	TRBJ1-1